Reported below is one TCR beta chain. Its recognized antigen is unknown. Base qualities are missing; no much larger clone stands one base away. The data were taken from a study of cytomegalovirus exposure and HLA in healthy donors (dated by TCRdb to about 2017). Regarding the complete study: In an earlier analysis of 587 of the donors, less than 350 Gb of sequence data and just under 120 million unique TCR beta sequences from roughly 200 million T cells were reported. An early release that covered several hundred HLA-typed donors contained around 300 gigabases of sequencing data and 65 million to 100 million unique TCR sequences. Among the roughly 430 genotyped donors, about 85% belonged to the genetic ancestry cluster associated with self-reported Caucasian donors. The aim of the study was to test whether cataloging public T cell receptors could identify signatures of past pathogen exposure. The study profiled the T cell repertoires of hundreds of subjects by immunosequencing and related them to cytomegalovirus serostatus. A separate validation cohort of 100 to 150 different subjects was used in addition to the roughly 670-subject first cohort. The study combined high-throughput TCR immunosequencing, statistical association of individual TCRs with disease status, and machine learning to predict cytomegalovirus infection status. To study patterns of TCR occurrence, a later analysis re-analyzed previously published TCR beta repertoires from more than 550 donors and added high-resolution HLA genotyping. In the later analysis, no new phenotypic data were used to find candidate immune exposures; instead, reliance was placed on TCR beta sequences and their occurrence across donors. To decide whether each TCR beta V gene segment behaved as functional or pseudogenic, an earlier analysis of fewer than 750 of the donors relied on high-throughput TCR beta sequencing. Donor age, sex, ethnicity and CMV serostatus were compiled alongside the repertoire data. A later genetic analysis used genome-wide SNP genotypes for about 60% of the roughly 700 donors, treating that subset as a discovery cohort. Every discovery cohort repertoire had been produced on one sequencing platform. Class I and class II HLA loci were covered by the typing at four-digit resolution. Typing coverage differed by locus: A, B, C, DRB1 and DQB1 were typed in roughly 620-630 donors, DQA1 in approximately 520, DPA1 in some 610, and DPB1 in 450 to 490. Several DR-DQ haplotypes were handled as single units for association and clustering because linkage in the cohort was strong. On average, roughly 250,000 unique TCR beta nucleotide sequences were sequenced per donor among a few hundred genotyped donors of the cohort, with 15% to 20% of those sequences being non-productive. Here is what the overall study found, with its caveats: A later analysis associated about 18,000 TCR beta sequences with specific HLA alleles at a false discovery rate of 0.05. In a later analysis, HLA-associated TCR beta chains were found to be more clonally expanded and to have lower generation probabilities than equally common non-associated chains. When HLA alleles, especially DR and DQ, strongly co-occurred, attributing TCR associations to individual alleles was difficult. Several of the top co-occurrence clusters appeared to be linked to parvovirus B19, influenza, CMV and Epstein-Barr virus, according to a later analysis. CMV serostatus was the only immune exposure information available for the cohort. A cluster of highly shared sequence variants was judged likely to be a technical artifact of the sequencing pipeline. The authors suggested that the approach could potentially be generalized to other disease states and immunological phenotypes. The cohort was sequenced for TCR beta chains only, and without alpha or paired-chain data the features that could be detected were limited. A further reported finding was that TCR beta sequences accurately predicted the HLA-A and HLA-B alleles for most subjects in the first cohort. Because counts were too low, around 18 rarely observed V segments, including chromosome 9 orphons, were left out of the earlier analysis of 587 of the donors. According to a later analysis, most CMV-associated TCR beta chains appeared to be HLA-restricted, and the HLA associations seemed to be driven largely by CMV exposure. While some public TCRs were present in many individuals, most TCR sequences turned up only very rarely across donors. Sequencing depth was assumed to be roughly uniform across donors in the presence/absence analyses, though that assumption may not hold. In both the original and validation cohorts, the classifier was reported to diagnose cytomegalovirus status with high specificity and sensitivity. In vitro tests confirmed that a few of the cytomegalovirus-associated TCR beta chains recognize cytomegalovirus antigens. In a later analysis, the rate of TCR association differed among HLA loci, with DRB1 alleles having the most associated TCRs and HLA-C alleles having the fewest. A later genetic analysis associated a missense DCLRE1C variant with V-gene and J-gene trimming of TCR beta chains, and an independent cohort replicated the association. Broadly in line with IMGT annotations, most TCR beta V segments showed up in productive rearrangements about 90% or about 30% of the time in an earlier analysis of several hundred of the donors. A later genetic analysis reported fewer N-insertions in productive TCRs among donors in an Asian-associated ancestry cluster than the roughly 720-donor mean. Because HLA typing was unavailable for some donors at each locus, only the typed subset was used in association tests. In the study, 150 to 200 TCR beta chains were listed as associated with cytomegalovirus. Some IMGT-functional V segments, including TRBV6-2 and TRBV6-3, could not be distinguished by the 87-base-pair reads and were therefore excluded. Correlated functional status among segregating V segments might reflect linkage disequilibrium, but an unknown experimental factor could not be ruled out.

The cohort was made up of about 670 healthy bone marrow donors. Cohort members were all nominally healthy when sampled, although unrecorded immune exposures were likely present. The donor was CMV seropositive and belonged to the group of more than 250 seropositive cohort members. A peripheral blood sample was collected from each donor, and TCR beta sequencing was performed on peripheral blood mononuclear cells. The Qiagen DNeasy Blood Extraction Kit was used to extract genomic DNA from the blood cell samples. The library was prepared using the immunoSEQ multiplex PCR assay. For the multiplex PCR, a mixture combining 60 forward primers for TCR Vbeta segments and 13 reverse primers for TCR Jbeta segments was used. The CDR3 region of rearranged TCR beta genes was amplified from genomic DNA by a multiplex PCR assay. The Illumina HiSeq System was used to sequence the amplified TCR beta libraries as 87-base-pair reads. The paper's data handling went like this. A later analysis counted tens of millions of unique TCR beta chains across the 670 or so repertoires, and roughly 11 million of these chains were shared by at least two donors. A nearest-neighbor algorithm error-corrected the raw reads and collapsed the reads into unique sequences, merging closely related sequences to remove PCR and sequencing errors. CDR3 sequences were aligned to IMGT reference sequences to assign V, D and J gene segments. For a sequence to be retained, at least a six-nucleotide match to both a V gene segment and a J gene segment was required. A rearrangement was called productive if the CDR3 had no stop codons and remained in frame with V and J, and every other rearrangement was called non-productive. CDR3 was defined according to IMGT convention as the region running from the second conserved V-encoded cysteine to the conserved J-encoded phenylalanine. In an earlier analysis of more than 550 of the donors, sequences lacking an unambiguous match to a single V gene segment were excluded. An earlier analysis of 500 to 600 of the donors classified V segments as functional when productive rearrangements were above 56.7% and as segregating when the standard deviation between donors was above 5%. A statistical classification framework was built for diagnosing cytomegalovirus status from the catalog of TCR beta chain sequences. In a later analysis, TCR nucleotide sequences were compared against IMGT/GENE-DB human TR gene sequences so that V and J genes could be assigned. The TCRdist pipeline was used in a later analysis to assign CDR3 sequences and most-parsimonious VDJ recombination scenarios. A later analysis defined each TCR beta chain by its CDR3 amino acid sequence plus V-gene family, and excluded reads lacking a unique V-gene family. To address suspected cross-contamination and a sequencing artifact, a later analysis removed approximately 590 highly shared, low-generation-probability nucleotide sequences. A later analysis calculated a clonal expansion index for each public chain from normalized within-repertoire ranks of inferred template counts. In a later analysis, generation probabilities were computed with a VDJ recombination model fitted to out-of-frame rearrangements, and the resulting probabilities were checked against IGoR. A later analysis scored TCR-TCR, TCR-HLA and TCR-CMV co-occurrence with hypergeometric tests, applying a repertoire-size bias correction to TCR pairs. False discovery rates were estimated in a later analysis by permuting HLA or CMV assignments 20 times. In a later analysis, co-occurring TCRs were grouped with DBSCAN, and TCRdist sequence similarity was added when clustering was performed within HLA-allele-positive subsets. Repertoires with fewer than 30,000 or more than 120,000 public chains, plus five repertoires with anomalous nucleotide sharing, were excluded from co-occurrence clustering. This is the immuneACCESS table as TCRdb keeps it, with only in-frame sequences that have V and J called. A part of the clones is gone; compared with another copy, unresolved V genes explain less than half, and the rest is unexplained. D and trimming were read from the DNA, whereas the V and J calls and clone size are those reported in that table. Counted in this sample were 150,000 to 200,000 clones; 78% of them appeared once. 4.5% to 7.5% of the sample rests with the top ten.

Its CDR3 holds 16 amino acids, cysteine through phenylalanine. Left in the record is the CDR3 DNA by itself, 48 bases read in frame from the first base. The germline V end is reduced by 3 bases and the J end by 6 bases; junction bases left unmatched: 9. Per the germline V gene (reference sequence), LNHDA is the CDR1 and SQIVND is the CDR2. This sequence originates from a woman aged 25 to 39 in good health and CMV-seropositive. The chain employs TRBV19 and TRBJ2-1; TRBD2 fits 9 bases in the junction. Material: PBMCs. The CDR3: CASSIRGGRASNEQFF. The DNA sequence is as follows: TGTGCCAGTAGTATTAGGGGCGGGAGGGCGTCCAATGAGCAGTTCTTC.